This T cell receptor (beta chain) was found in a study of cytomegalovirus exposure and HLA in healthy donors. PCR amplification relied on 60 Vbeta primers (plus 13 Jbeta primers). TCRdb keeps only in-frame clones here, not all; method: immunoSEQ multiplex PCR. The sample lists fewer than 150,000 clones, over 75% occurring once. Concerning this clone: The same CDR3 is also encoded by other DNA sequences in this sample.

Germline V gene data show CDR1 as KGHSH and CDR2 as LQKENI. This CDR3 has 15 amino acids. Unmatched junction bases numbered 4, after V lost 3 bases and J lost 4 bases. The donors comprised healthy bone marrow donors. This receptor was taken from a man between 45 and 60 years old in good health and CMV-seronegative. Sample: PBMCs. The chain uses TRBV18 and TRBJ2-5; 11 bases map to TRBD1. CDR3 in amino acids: CASSPPGQGGETQYF. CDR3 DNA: TGTGCCAGCTCACCGCCGGGACAGGGGGGAGAGACCCAGTACTTC. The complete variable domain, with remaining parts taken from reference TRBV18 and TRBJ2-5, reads NAGVMQNPRHLVRRRGQEARLRCSPMKGHSHVYWYRQLPEEGLKFMVYLQKENIIDESGMPKERFSAEFPKEGPSILRIQQVVRGDSAAYFCASSPPGQGGETQYFGPGTRLLVL.